This T cell receptor beta chain came from a study of regulatory T cells in long-lasting Graves disease. Time point reported: newly diagnosed GD, antithyroid drugs for less than 3 months. The authors made the TCR library using RNA they extracted from PBMCs. The CDR3 totals 16 residues. J was trimmed by 2 bases and V by 4 bases; bases with no gene match: 9. Germline V lookup: CDR1 SEHNR, CDR2 FQNEAQ (reference sequence). Construction of TCR beta libraries relied on iRepertoire HTBI primers and on Arm-PCR targeting CDR3 regions. TCRdb fed the multiplex PCR reads into MiXCR, producing one record per CDR3 protein. The sample shows hundreds of thousands of distinct CDR3 sequences, roughly 12% of them seen only once. The same specimen was also included in a second study, on T cells in Graves' hyperthyroidism and ophthalmopathy. That source adds: TCR CDR3 regions were first amplified by RT-PCR with HTBI primers. Appearing also in blood were most of the thyroid clonotypes expanded above 0.001. The model made its ophthalmopathy prediction, and onset followed a median about 5.9 months later.

The sequence was obtained from a man aged 25-40 years with Graves disease. The starting material was peripheral blood mononuclear cells (PBMCs), obtained at new diagnosis, from a patient treated with antithyroid drugs. This chain links TRBV7-9 with TRBJ1-2, with 8 nucleotides matching TRBD1. The CDR3 nucleotides read TGTGCCAGCAGCTGGACCCGTCAGGGGGCGAACTATGGCTACACCTTC. Translating gives CASSWTRQGANYGYTF.